By share, the clone carrying this T cell receptor beta chain ranks as medium-sized (0.01 to 0.1%). The antigen is not known. Trimming cost V 4 bases and J 3 bases; bases outside gene matches: 4. The CDR3 is 15 amino acids. The germline V gene encodes CDR1 LNHNV and CDR2 YYDKDF (reference sequence). The entry originates in a study of neurological immune-mediated disorders. Study-wide results and limits: TCR-beta repertoires seemed private in all groups, with no expanded CDR3 amino acid sequences shared.

Using its own MiXCR run on the 5' RACE reads, TCRdb lists one record per CDR3 protein. The sample shows 15,000 to 20,000 distinct CDR3 sequences, less than 25% of them seen only once. The V gene is TRBV15, the J gene TRBJ2-1, with TRBD1 matching 9 bases. The receptor was derived from a man in his fifties or sixties in good health. Sequencing was performed on PBMCs. This CDR3 reads CATSIGTGSYNEQFF. CDR3 nucleotide sequence: TGTGCCACCAGCATAGGGACAGGGAGCTACAATGAGCAGTTCTTC.